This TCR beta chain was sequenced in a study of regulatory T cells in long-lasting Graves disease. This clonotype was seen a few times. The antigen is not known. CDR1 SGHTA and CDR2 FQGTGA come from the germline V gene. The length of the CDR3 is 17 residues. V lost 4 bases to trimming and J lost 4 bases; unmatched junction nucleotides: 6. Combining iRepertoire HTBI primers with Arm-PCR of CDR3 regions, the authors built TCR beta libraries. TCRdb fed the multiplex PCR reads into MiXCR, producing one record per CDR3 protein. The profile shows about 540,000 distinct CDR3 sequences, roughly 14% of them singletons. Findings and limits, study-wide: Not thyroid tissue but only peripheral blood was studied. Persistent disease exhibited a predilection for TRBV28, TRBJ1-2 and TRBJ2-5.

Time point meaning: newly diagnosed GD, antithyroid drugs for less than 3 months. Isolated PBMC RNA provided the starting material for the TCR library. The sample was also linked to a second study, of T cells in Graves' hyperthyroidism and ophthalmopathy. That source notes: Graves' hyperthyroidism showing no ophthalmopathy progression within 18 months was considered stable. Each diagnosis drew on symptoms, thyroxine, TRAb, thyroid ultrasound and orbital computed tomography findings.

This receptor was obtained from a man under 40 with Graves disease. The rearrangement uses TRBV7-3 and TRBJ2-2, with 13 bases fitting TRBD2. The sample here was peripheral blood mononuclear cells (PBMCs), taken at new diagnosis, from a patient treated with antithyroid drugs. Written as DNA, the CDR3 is TGTGCCAGCAGCTCGAAGGGACTAGCGGGACTCACCGGGGAGCTGTTTTTT. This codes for CASSSKGLAGLTGELFF.